The rows below give T cell receptor beta chains drawn from one sample of a study of T cells in tuberculosis. Method: immunoSEQ multiplex PCR; TCRdb's copy keeps in-frame clones and lacks some. Seen here are some 34,000 clones, approximately 90% observed once, and the top ten hold 7% to 8%. The sequenced sample was PBMCs. These TCRs come from a donor aged 10 to 29 with latent tuberculosis or without tuberculosis infection. Some clones in this sample may be carry-over from other donors' samples. Each CDR3 is given with its conserved first and last residue. A D gene is named only where the DNA matches it firmly. Not every row has a clone size; where given, it reads once, few, many or a size class.

TRBV9	TRBD1	TRBJ2-1	NA	TGTGCCAGCAGCGCGATACAGGGGTACTCCTACAATGAGCAGTTCTTC	CASSAIQGYSYNEQFF
TRBV10-1	NA	TRBJ2-2	NA	TGCGCCAGCAGTTCTACTCCCACCGGGGAGCTGTTTTTT	CASSSTPTGELFF
TRBV9	TRBD1	TRBJ2-7	NA	TGTGCCAGCAGCTCCGGACAGGGGTTCGGCGAGCAGTACTTC	CASSSGQGFGEQYF
TRBV5-1	TRBD2	TRBJ2-1	NA	TGCGCCAGCAGCCTTGGACTAGCGGGACGAAATGAGCAGTTCTTC	CASSLGLAGRNEQFF
TRBV19	NA	TRBJ2-3	NA	TGTGCCAGTAGTATTTATTGGAGCCCCACAGATACGCAGTATTTT	CASSIYWSPTDTQYF
TRBV5-1	TRBD1	TRBJ1-2	NA	TGCGCCAGCAGCTTATCCGACAGGGGGCCCAGCTATGGCTACACCTTC	CASSLSDRGPSYGYTF
TRBV27	TRBD1	TRBJ2-2	NA	TGTGCCAGCATGGCCGGGACAGGGAACACCGGGGAGCTGTTTTTT	CASMAGTGNTGELFF
TRBV10-3	TRBD1	TRBJ2-7	few	TGTGCCATCAGTGAGCCCGGGACAGGGACCGAGCAGTACTTC	CAISEPGTGTEQYF
TRBV6-5	NA	TRBJ2-2	few	TGTGCCAGCACGCCCAGTCTTAACACCGGGGAGCTGTTTTTT	CASTPSLNTGELFF
TRBV20-1	NA	TRBJ1-2	NA	TGCAGTGCTAGACCCTCCTATGGCTACACCTTC	CSARPSYGYTF
TRBV18	TRBD1	TRBJ2-7	NA	TGTGCCAGCTCAACACAGGGGGCGAGCTCCTACGAGCAGTACTTC	CASSTQGASSYEQYF
TRBV6-5	TRBD1	TRBJ2-2	NA	TGTGCCAGCAGTTACTCGACAGGGGCTGCCGGGGAGCTGTTTTTT	CASSYSTGAAGELFF
TRBV11-2	TRBD2	TRBJ2-1	NA	TGTGCCAGCAGAACCCATGGGAGCGGGAGGTTTGAGCAGTTCTTC	CASRTHGSGRFEQFF
TRBV30	NA	TRBJ1-3	NA	TGTGCCTGGAGCCCTACCGGTACCTCTGGAAACACCATATATTTT	CAWSPTGTSGNTIYF
TRBV7-8	NA	TRBJ2-3	NA	TGTGCCAGCACCTACCGGGACACCCACACAGATACGCAGTATTTT	CASTYRDTHTDTQYF
TRBV28	NA	TRBJ2-7	NA	TGTGCCAGCAGTTCCTCGGTGGAGCAGTACTTC	CASSSSVEQYF
TRBV5-1	NA	TRBJ1-5	NA	TGCGCCAGCAGCGAGGACAGTATAAATCAGCCCCAGCATTTT	CASSEDSINQPQHF
TRBV5-4	NA	TRBJ2-1	NA	TGTGCCAGCAGCTTGGACGGCGGGGCCACCAACAATGAGCAGTTCTTC	CASSLDGGATNNEQFF
TRBV2	TRBD1	TRBJ1-5	NA	TGTGCCAGCAGTATGGAGGACAGGGGGGAGAGTCAGCCCCAGCATTTT	CASSMEDRGESQPQHF
TRBV7-2	TRBD1	TRBJ1-2	NA	TGTGCCAGCAGCTCACAACAGGGGGCTCTCGGTGGCTACACCTTC	CASSSQQGALGGYTF
TRBV15	TRBD2	TRBJ2-3	NA	TGTGCCACCTCCGATTACTTAGCGGGAGTAGCAGATACGCAGTATTTT	CATSDYLAGVADTQYF
TRBV30	TRBD2	TRBJ2-2	NA	TGTGCCTCTACCGGGGGGACCGGGGAGCTGTTTTTT	CASTGGTGELFF
TRBV19	NA	TRBJ1-3	NA	TGTGCCAGTAGCGTAAACCCGGTCTCTGGAAACACCATATATTTT	CASSVNPVSGNTIYF
TRBV28	NA	TRBJ1-1	NA	TGTGCCAGCAGTTTCGGGGGGGGCACTGAAGCTTTCTTT	CASSFGGGTEAFF
TRBV7-9	NA	TRBJ1-2	NA	TGTGCCAGCAGTCTCGGGTCGCCCACCTATGGCTACACCTTC	CASSLGSPTYGYTF
TRBV15	TRBD2	TRBJ2-1	NA	TGTGCCACCAGCAGAGAGTCTAGCGGGAGGGCCTACAATGAGCAGTTCTTC	CATSRESSGRAYNEQFF
TRBV7-2	NA	TRBJ2-2	NA	TGTGCCAGCAGCTCCACCTACAGGGCCCCCACCGGGGAGCTGTTTTTT	CASSSTYRAPTGELFF
TRBV15	TRBD2	TRBJ2-1	few	TGTGCCACCAGCAGAGTAAAGGGACTAGCGATGCATGAGCAGTTCTTC	CATSRVKGLAMHEQFF
TRBV6-1	NA	TRBJ1-1	NA	TGTGCCAGCAGTGAAGCGGGTTTTGGGGGGGGGAACACTGAAGCTTTCTTT	CASSEAGFGGGNTEAFF
TRBV13	TRBD1	TRBJ1-5	few	TGTGCCAGCAGCCCGGGACAGAGCAATCAGCCCCAGCATTTT	CASSPGQSNQPQHF
TRBV7-9	NA	TRBJ1-2	NA	TGTGCCAGCAGCTCCCGACAGGCTGTCAATGGCTACACCTTC	CASSSRQAVNGYTF
TRBV18	TRBD1	TRBJ1-1	NA	TGTGCCAGCTCACGACAGGGGGAGATGAACACTGAAGCTTTCTTT	CASSRQGEMNTEAFF
TRBV6-1	NA	TRBJ2-3	NA	TGTGCCAGCAGAGCCGGGACAAGGAGCACAGATACGCAGTATTTT	CASRAGTRSTDTQYF